This T cell receptor beta chain was recovered during a study of technical replicates of blood from a handful of donors. V was shortened by 7 bases and J by 4 bases, with 5 bases between the two germline ends. Germline loops: CDR1 SQVTM, CDR2 ANQGSEA. This CDR3 has 10 residues. Method: immunoSEQ multiplex PCR; TCRdb's copy keeps in-frame clones and lacks some. Here the sample spans tens of thousands of clones, just under 95% being singletons. The source of this sequence is a human donor in good health. The gene calls are TRBV29-1 and TRBJ2-1; D uncertain. Sequenced material: T cells isolated from PBMCs. The CDR3 loop is CSAIYNEQFF. As DNA, the CDR3 is TGCAGCGCCATTTACAATGAGCAGTTCTTC.